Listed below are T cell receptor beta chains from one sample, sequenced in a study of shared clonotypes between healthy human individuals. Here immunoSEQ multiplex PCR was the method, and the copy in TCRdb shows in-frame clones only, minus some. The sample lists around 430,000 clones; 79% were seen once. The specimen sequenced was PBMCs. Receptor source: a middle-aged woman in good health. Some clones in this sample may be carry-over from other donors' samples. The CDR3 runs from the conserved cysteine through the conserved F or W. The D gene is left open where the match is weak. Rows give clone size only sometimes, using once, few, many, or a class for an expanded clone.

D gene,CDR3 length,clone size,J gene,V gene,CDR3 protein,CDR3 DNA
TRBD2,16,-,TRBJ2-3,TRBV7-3,CASSLDSGRAGDTQYF,TGTGCCAGCAGCTTAGATAGCGGGAGGGCAGGAGATACGCAGTATTTT
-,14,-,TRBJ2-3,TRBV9,CASTLGPNTDTQYF,TGTGCCAGCACCCTGGGACCGAACACAGATACGCAGTATTTT
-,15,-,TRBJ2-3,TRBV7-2,CASSLNSVSTDTQYF,TGTGCCAGCAGCTTAAATAGCGTTAGCACAGATACGCAGTATTTT
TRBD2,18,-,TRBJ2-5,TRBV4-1,CASSQDKGLQGGQETQYF,TGCGCCAGCAGCCAAGACAAAGGACTCCAGGGAGGGCAAGAGACCCAGTACTTC
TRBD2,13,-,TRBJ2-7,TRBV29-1,CSVVGSGTYEQYF,TGCAGCGTTGTGGGTAGCGGGACCTACGAGCAGTACTTC
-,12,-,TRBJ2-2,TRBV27,CASTSNTGELFF,TGTGCCAGCACTTCGAACACCGGGGAGCTGTTTTTT
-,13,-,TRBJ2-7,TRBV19,CASSTTPPYEQYF,TGTGCCAGTAGTACGACTCCACCCTACGAGCAGTACTTC
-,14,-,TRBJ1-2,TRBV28,CASSPRGINYGYTF,TGTGCCAGCAGCCCGAGGGGGATTAACTATGGCTACACCTTC
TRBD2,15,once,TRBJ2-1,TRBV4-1,CASSRGLAGVNEQFF,TGCGCCAGCAGTCGAGGACTAGCGGGAGTCAATGAGCAGTTCTTC
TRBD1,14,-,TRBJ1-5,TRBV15,CATSGTEGNQPQHF,TGTGCCACCAGCGGGACAGAAGGCAATCAGCCCCAGCATTTT
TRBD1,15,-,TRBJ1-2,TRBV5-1,CASSRWTGVNYGYTF,TGCGCCAGCAGCCGTTGGACAGGCGTTAACTATGGCTACACCTTC
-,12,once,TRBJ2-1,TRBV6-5,CATKGINNEQFF,TGTGCCACCAAGGGAATTAACAATGAGCAGTTCTTC
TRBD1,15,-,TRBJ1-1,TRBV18,CASSPPPSRQGEAFF,TGTGCCAGCTCACCACCCCCCTCGCGACAGGGTGAAGCTTTCTTT
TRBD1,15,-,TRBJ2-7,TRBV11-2,CASSSLDRAGGEQYF,TGTGCCAGCAGCTCCCTCGACAGGGCCGGCGGGGAGCAGTACTTC
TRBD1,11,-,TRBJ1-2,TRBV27,CASRTGGGYTF,TGTGCCAGCAGGACAGGGGGGGGCTACACCTTC
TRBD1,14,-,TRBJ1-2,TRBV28,CASRTGGASYGYTF,TGTGCCAGCAGAACAGGGGGCGCGAGCTATGGCTACACCTTC
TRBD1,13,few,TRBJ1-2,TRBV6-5,CASSSGQVHGYTF,TGTGCCAGCAGTTCCGGACAGGTTCATGGCTACACCTTC
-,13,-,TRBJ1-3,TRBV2,CASRTGLGNTIYF,TGTGCCAGCAGAACCGGGCTGGGAAACACCATATATTTT
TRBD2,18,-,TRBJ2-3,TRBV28,CASSLLYWEGQGTDTQYF,TGTGCCAGCAGTTTGTTGTATTGGGAGGGCCAAGGCACAGATACGCAGTATTTT
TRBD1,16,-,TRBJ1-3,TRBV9,CASRGATGSSGNTIYF,TGTGCCAGCAGGGGGGCGACAGGGAGCTCTGGAAACACCATATATTTT
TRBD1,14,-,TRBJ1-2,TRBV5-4,CASSFWTGNYGYTF,TGTGCCAGCAGCTTTTGGACAGGGAACTATGGCTACACCTTC
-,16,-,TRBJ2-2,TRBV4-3,CASSQESGPTTGELFF,TGCGCCAGCAGCCAAGAAAGTGGTCCTACCACCGGGGAGCTGTTTTTT
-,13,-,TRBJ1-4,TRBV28,CASSLWGSEKLFF,TGTGCCAGCAGTTTATGGGGAAGCGAAAAACTGTTTTTT
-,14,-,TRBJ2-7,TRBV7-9,CASSPGTFTYEQYF,TGTGCCAGCAGCCCAGGGACTTTTACCTACGAGCAGTACTTC
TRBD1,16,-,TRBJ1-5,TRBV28,CASSLTGTGGNQPQHF,TGTGCCAGCAGTCTTACCGGGACAGGGGGCAATCAGCCCCAGCATTTT
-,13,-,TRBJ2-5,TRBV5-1,CASSLAGTDEQYF,TGCGCCAGCAGCTTGGCCGGTACAGATGAGCAGTACTTC
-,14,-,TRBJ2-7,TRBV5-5,CASSPRVGAHEQYF,TGTGCCAGCAGCCCCCGTGTGGGGGCTCACGAGCAGTACTTC
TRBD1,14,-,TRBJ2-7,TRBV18,CASSPRQGAYEQYF,TGTGCCAGCTCACCTCGGCAGGGGGCCTACGAGCAGTACTTC
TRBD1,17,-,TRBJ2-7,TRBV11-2,CASSISTGTGGAYEQYF,TGTGCCAGCAGCATTTCTACCGGGACAGGGGGGGCCTACGAGCAGTACTTC
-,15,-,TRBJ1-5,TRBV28,CASTQGPGDNQPQHF,TGTGCCAGCACCCAGGGACCGGGAGATAATCAGCCCCAGCATTTT
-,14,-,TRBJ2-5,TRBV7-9,CASSSRDRQETQYF,TGTGCCAGCAGCTCCCGGGACCGGCAAGAGACCCAGTACTTC
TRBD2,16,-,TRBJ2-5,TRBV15,CATSSGTSGLQETQYF,TGTGCCACCAGCAGTGGAACTAGCGGATTACAAGAGACCCAGTACTTC
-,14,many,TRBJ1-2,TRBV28,CASSPTGWTWGYTF,TGTGCCAGCAGCCCTACAGGGTGGACCTGGGGCTACACCTTC
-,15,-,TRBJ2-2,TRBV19,CASRTASAGTGELFF,TGTGCCAGTAGGACCGCTAGCGCGGGGACCGGGGAGCTGTTTTTT
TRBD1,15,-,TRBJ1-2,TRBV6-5,CASSHRQGTNYGYTF,TGTGCCAGCAGTCACCGACAGGGGACCAACTATGGCTACACCTTC
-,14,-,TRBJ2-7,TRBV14,CASSQEEVVYEQYF,TGTGCCAGCAGCCAAGAAGAAGTGGTCTACGAGCAGTACTTC
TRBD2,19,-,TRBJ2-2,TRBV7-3,CASSPTAGTSGSIIGELFF,TGTGCCAGCAGCCCGACGGCCGGGACTAGCGGGAGTATAATCGGGGAGCTGTTTTTT
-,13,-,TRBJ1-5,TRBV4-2,CASSQDGDQPQHF,TGTGCCAGCAGCCAAGATGGGGATCAGCCCCAGCATTTT
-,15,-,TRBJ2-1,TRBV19,CASRPSGGRYNEQFF,TGTGCCAGTAGGCCCTCCGGGGGTAGGTACAATGAGCAGTTCTTC
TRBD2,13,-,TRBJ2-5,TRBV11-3,CASSPTAGETQYF,TGTGCCAGCAGCCCGACAGCGGGGGAGACCCAGTACTTC
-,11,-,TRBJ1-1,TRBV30,CAWGGLTEAFF,TGTGCCTGGGGGGGTCTCACTGAAGCTTTCTTT
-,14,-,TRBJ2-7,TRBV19,CASSAGTRGKGLYF,TGTGCCAGTAGCGCCGGGACAAGGGGGAAAGGTCTGTACTTC
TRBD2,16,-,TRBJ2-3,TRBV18,CASSPPGLAGVDTQYF,TGTGCCAGCTCACCACCGGGACTAGCGGGAGTTGATACGCAGTATTTT
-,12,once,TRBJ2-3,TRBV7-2,CASSSGANTQYF,TGTGCCAGCAGCTCCGGAGCGAATACGCAGTATTTT
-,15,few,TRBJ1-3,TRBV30,CAWSVGAAGGNTIYF,TGTGCCTGGAGTGTAGGGGCAGCGGGAGGAAACACCATATATTTT
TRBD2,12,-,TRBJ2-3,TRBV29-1,CSVSGGPDTQYF,TGCAGCGTTTCGGGAGGGCCAGATACGCAGTATTTT
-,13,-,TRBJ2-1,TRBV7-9,CASSNGLAAPQFF,TGTGCCAGCAGCAACGGCCTGGCCGCTCCGCAGTTCTTC
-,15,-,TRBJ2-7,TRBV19,CASSPSRTGSYEQYF,TGTGCCAGTAGTCCGTCCCGGACGGGATCCTACGAGCAGTACTTC
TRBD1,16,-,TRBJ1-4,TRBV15,CATSRPHNRDSEKLFF,TGTGCCACCAGCAGACCGCACAACAGGGACAGTGAAAAACTGTTTTTT